Listed below are T cell receptor beta chains from one sample, sequenced in a study of sequential checkpoint blockade in melanoma. Profiled with immunoSEQ multiplex PCR; TCRdb holds only in-frame clones, not every one. The sample has about 4,200 clones; roughly 22% are singletons. This material consisted of tumor tissue (inferred from file names), taken from a patient given nivolumab and ipilimumab in sequence. The receptors were sampled from a human donor with melanoma. Both conserved end residues are part of each CDR3. D genes are given only for firm matches. Some rows have no size entry. The others give once, few or many, or a class for an expanded clone.

clone size	V gene	D gene	J gene	CDR3 protein	CDR3 DNA
.	TRBV15	.	TRBJ1-4	CATSRDKGSNEKLFF	TGTGCCACCAGCAGAGATAAAGGTTCGAATGAAAAACTGTTTTTT
.	TRBV30	.	TRBJ2-2	CAWAKTGELFF	TGTGCCTGGGCTAAAACCGGGGAGCTGTTTTTT
few	TRBV6-8	TRBD2	TRBJ2-1	CASRRLAVTNEQFF	TGTGCCAGCAGGCGACTAGCGGTGACCAATGAGCAGTTCTTC
few	TRBV4-1	.	TRBJ2-7	CASSQGGVAAYEQYF	TGCGCCAGCAGCCAAGGTGGGGTTGCGGCCTACGAGCAGTACTTC
few	TRBV28	.	TRBJ2-5	CATLTAAVGTQYF	TGTGCCACCCTGACGGCGGCCGTCGGAACCCAGTACTTC
few	TRBV5-1	.	TRBJ2-7	CASRGGTGSVEQYF	TGCGCCAGCAGGGGGGGGACAGGCTCCGTCGAGCAGTACTTC
medium-sized	TRBV11-3	.	TRBJ1-1	CASSPSGRVTEAFF	TGTGCCAGCAGCCCATCGGGGCGGGTAACTGAAGCTTTCTTT
few	TRBV19	.	TRBJ1-2	CASIDGSKRSYGYTF	TGTGCCAGTATAGATGGGTCCAAGAGGAGCTATGGCTACACCTTC
.	TRBV5-1	.	TRBJ2-6	CASSLGGPGANVLTF	TGCGCCAGCAGCTTAGGAGGACCTGGGGCCAACGTCCTGACTTTC
medium-sized	TRBV28	.	TRBJ1-2	CASRPWEQDVYGYTF	TGTGCCAGCAGACCCTGGGAACAGGATGTCTATGGCTACACCTTC
.	TRBV9	TRBD1	TRBJ1-2	CASSEDREYGYTF	TGTGCCAGCAGTGAAGACAGGGAATATGGCTACACCTTC
.	TRBV19	.	TRBJ2-2	CASHFIWVSDTGELFF	TGTGCCAGCCATTTCATCTGGGTGTCGGACACCGGGGAGCTGTTTTTT
.	TRBV9	.	TRBJ2-3	CASSPERGDTQYF	TGTGCCAGCAGCCCTGAGCGAGGCGATACGCAGTATTTT
medium-sized	TRBV11-3	.	TRBJ2-7	CASSDRASTAYEQYF	TGTGCCAGCAGCGACCGGGCGAGCACTGCCTACGAGCAGTACTTC
many	TRBV11-3	TRBD2	TRBJ2-5	CASSPFPSGGETQYF	TGTGCCAGCAGCCCTTTCCCTAGCGGGGGAGAGACCCAGTACTTC
.	TRBV19	.	TRBJ2-7	CASSLDSAYEQYF	TGTGCCAGTAGTTTGGACAGCGCCTACGAGCAGTACTTC
many	TRBV11-3	.	TRBJ2-3	CASSLVQGGPTDTQYF	TGTGCCAGCAGCTTGGTGCAGGGAGGACCCACAGATACGCAGTATTTT
.	TRBV6-8	TRBD1	TRBJ1-3	CASSYDREAGNTIYF	TGTGCCAGCAGTTACGACAGGGAGGCTGGAAACACCATATATTTT
.	TRBV11-3	.	TRBJ2-1	CASKFSGGTGAEQFF	TGTGCCAGCAAATTTAGCGGGGGGACAGGGGCCGAGCAGTTCTTC
.	TRBV10-2	.	TRBJ2-5	CASSGTPYRVETQYF	TGCGCCAGCAGCGGGACACCCTACCGAGTAGAGACCCAGTACTTC
medium-sized	TRBV11-3	TRBD2	TRBJ2-3	CASSLLSGRGYTDTQYF	TGTGCCAGCAGCTTACTAAGTGGGAGGGGATACACAGATACGCAGTATTTT
few	TRBV6-8	.	TRBJ2-5	CASSYSQGSSETQYF	TGTGCCAGCAGTTACTCACAGGGTAGTTCGGAGACCCAGTACTTC
.	TRBV4-1	TRBD2	TRBJ2-7	CASSQGPLAGGRQKEQYF	TGCGCCAGCAGCCAAGGGCCACTAGCGGGGGGGCGCCAAAAGGAGCAGTACTTC
.	TRBV6-8	TRBD2	TRBJ2-7	CASSDSNLGTSGAYEQYF	TGTGCCAGCAGTGACTCGAACCTCGGGACTAGCGGGGCCTACGAGCAGTACTTC
.	TRBV25-1	.	TRBJ2-7	CASSIRVSDEQYF	TGTGCCAGCAGTATCAGGGTTTCGGACGAGCAGTACTTC
few	TRBV9	.	TRBJ1-6	CASSVREGSPLHF	TGTGCCAGCAGCGTAAGGGAAGGTTCACCCCTCCACTTT
.	TRBV19	TRBD1	TRBJ2-1	CASSIDPPSRGLAYNEQFF	TGTGCCAGTAGTATAGATCCCCCTAGCAGGGGGCTTGCCTACAATGAGCAGTTCTTC
many	TRBV9	.	TRBJ2-6	CASSAKSTVSGANVLTF	TGTGCCAGCAGCGCGAAATCGACAGTCTCTGGGGCCAACGTCCTGACTTTC
.	TRBV19	TRBD1	TRBJ1-5	CASSTTRQGWGQPQHF	TGTGCCAGTAGCACAACCCGACAGGGTTGGGGTCAGCCCCAGCATTTT
few	TRBV6-8	TRBD1	TRBJ1-3	CASRLLGGGVSGNTIYF	TGTGCCAGCAGACTCCTGGGAGGGGGCGTCTCTGGAAACACCATATATTTT
medium-sized	TRBV11-3	.	TRBJ2-7	CASSSPGHESYEQYF	TGTGCCAGCAGCTCCCCGGGGCACGAGTCCTACGAGCAGTACTTC
few	TRBV11-3	.	TRBJ2-3	CASSFYTLRDTQYF	TGTGCCAGCAGCTTTTATACCCTCAGAGATACGCAGTATTTT
.	TRBV19	.	TRBJ2-4	CASSPGQINIQYF	TGTGCCAGTAGCCCCGGACAGATAAACATTCAGTACTTC
.	TRBV5-1	TRBD1	TRBJ1-1	CASSLGDSRSEAFF	TGCGCCAGCAGCTTGGGGGACAGTCGGAGTGAAGCTTTCTTT
medium-sized	TRBV9	.	TRBJ1-1	CASSDATVMNTEAFF	TGTGCCAGCAGTGACGCGACAGTTATGAACACTGAAGCTTTCTTT
.	TRBV12-5	.	TRBJ1-1	CASTRGAEAFF	TGTGCCAGCACCCGGGGGGCTGAAGCTTTCTTT
medium-sized	TRBV9	TRBD1	TRBJ1-4	CASSASTGGTTNEKLFF	TGTGCCAGCAGCGCTTCCACAGGGGGGACAACTAATGAAAAACTGTTTTTT
.	TRBV19	.	TRBJ1-6	CASSIDPGHMSAPLHF	TGTGCCAGTAGTATAGACCCGGGACACATGAGTGCTCCCCTCCACTTT
few	TRBV9	TRBD1	TRBJ1-6	CASSPGQGRSPLHF	TGTGCCAGCAGCCCAGGACAGGGTAGGTCACCCCTCCACTTT
few	TRBV9	.	TRBJ2-2	CASSPRQAANTGELFF	TGTGCCAGCAGCCCCAGACAGGCCGCGAACACCGGGGAGCTGTTTTTT
many	TRBV11-3	.	TRBJ1-6	CASSPQARNSPLHF	TGTGCCAGCAGCCCACAGGCCCGCAATTCACCCCTCCACTTT